The clone carrying this T cell receptor beta chain was seen only once. The record originates from a study of blood T cell repertoires in COVID-19. Profiled with immunoSEQ multiplex PCR; TCRdb holds only in-frame clones, not every one. The data show fewer than 250,000 clones, approximately 86% seen once. The junction had 7 bases not matched to a gene; V was cut back by 4 bases and J by 5 bases. In germline, CDR1 is SGHTS, CDR2 YDEGEE. The CDR3 runs 16 residues. Sequencing used PBMCs or T cells enriched from blood (not recorded which). This TCR was sampled from a woman in her 50s with acute COVID-19. The chain recombines TRBV5-8 with TRBJ2-5; 14 nucleotides line up with TRBD2. The CDR3 reads CASSTRGTSGSETQYF. CDR3 coding DNA: TGTGCCAGCAGCACCCGCGGGACTAGCGGGAGTGAGACCCAGTACTTC.